These 5 T cell receptor beta chains came from one sample sequenced in a study of blood T cell repertoires in COVID-19. Here immunoSEQ multiplex PCR was the method, and the copy in TCRdb shows in-frame clones only, minus some. Of a few hundred thousand clones in the sample, roughly nine tenths were seen once. The sequencing sample was made of PBMCs or T cells enriched from blood (not recorded which). Receptors originate from a woman aged 40 to 55 who had been exposed to COVID-19.

V and J are TRBV19 and TRBJ1-1; D ambiguous. The CDR3 covers 15 residues. V lost 5 bases and J 2 bases, leaving 15 bases between the germline ends. Germline CDR1 reads LNHDA; CDR2 reads SQIVND (reference sequence). This CDR3 reads CASSDRMGRNTEAFF. The CDR3 DNA sequence: TGTGCCAGTAGTGATCGAATGGGGAGAAACACTGAAGCTTTCTTT. Looking up the rest from reference TRBV19 and TRBJ1-1 gives the full variable domain: DGGITQSPKYLFRKEGQNVTLSCEQNLNHDAMYWYRQDPGQGLRLIYYSQIVNDFQKGDIAEGYSVSREKKESFPLTVTSAQKNPTAFYLCASSDRMGRNTEAFFGQGTRLTVV.

The chain uses TRBV10-3 and TRBJ2-3, with D unclear. Trimming pared 6 bases from V and 1 base from J, leaving 14 bases between. The germline gives CDR1 ENHRY, CDR2 SYGVKD. The CDR3 is 15 residues long. The CDR3 sequence is CAIRARLGGTDTQYF. The CDR3 DNA is TGTGCCATCAGAGCCCGCCTAGGAGGCACAGATACGCAGTATTTT.

The V and J genes are TRBV6-5 and TRBJ1-5; a weak D match, TRBD1 (6 bases). Germline CDR1 is MNHEY and CDR2 is SVGAGI. The V end was cut by 2 bases, the J end by 7 bases, with 15 bases between. CDR3 length: 15 amino acids. The CDR3 DNA is TGTGCCAGCAGTTACGGGGGGGGCCTTGGGCAGCCCCAGCATTTT. Protein: CASSYGGGLGQPQHF.

This sequence joins TRBV6-5 and TRBJ1-5, with D possibly TRBD1 on 6 matching bases. The CDR3 totals 15 residues. The V end lost 0 bases, the J end lost 4 bases, and 10 bases lay between the germline ends. The germline V gene encodes CDR1 MNHEY and CDR2 SVGAGI. The CDR3: CASSYSRTENQPQHF. The CDR3 nucleotides read TGTGCCAGCAGTTACTCCAGGACAGAGAATCAGCCCCAGCATTTT.

This clone was seen just once. The rearrangement joins TRBV6-5 to TRBJ1-5; no clear D gene. Trimming shortened V by 10 bases and J by 2 bases, and 15 bases separated the two germline ends. Germline values: CDR1 MNHEY, CDR2 SVGAGI. The CDR3 sequence is 14 residues long. CDR3 region: CANRTSGGNQPQHF. The CDR3 nucleotides read TGTGCCAACCGAACATCGGGTGGCAATCAGCCCCAGCATTTT.